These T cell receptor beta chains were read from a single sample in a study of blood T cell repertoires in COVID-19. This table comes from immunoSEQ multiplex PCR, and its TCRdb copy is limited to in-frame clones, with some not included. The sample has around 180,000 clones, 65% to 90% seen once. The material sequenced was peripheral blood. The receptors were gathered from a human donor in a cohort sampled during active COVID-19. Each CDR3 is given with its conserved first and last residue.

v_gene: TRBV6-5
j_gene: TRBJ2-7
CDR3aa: CASSRAGSYEQYF

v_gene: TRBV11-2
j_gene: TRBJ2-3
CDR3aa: CASSSRLEDTQYF

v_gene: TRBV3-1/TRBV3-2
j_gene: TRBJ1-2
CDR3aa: CASSATGTGHGYTF

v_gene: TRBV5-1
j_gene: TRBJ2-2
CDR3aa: CASSLTTSTGELFF

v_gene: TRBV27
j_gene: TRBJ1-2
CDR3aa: CASAPAGTGGTPIYGYTF

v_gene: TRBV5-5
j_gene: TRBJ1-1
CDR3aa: CASSRDSTEAFF

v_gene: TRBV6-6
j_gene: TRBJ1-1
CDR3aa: CASSYSSQGLDTEAFF

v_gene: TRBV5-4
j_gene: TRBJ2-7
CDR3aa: CASSLTGGDEQYF

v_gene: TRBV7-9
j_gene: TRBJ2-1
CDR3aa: CASSLATGTLNNEQFF

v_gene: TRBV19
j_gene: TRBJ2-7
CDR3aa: CASSTGTSRYEQYF

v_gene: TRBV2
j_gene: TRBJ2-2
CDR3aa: CASSGLASGELFF

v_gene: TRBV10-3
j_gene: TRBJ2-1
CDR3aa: CAISGPSYNEQFF

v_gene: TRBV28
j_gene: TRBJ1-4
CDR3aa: CAAGAGGEKLFF

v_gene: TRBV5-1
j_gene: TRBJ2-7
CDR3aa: CASSTQGFPYEQYF

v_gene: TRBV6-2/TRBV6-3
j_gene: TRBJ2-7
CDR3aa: CASSRSGGAYEQYF

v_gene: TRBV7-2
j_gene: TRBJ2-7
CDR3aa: CASSLVGTGGYYEQYF

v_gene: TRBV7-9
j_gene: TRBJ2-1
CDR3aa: CASSLVASGGEYNEQFF

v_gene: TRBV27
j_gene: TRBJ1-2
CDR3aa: CASSSTGQGASGYTF

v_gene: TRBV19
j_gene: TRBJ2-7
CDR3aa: CASSMGAGAISYEQYF

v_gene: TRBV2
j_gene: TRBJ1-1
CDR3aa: CASSGQGTEAFF

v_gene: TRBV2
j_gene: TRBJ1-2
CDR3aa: CASSESGNYGYTF

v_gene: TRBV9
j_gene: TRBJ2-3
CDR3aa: CASSVDPGATDTQYF

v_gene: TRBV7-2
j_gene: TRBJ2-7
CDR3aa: CASSQGQTLLGEQYF

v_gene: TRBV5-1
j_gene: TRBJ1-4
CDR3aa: CASSFTGGNEKLFF

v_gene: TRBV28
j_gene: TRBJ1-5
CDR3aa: CASSYPGNNQPQHF

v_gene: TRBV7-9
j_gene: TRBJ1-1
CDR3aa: CASAIPGDTEAFF

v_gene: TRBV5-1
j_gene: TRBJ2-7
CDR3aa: CASSLVLAGAGGEQYF

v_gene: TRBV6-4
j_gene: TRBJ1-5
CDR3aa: CASNLRGGSDQPQHF

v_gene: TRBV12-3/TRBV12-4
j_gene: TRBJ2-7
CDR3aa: CASGTGVTYEQYF

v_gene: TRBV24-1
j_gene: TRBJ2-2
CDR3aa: CATSDFGVAGELFF

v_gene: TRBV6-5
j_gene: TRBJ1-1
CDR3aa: CASSYFLGVNTEAFF

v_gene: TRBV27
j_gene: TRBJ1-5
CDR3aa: CASSSGTGGQQPQHF

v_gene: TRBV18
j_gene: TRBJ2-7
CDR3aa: CASCPGQGSYEQYF

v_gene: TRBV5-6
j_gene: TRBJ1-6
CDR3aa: CASSLGAQGNSPLHF

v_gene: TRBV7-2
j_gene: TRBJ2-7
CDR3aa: CASSLVGQGYEQYF

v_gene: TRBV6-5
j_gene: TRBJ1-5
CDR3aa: CASSRVLNQPQHF

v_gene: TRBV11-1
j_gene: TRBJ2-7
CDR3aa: CASSWGSGSSYEQYF

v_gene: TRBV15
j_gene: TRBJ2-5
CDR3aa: CATSRGGVVQETQYF

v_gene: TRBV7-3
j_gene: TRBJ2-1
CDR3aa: CASSPLLGSSYNEQFF

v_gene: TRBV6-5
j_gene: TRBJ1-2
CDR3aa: CASSLWYGYTF

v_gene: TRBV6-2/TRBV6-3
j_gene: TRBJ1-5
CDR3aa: CASSGRGGGQPQHF

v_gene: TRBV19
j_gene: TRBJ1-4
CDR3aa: CASSNRDRGEKLFF

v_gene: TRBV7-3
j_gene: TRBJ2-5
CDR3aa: CASSLPGETQYF

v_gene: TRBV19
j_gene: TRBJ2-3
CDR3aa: CASSKAGRADTQYF

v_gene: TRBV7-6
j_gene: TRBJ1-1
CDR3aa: CASSLTGNTAKAFF

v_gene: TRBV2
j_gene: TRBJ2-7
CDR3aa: CASSEGTGGREQYF

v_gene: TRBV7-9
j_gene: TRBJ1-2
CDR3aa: CASSLDFQGYGYTF

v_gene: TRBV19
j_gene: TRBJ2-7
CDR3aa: CASSSRGMKQYF

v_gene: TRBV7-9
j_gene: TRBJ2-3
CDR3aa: CAYRSLTDTQYF